This T cell receptor (beta chain) comes out of a study of blood T cells in healthy people across ages (dated by TCRdb to the mid-2010s). A note on the overall study: Template switching captured roughly one uniquely barcoded TCR beta cDNA molecule per two T cells in model experiments. Using deep sequencing normalized with unique cDNA molecular identifiers, the study measured how TCR beta repertoire diversity changes with age. Donors were grouped into four age groups: young (average approximately 16 years), middle-aged (around 39), aged (about 60) and long-lived (around 80). To avoid experimental bias, donors of different ages were spread randomly across the sequencing lanes. Two additional independent replicas of 1 million unique cDNA reads from the same blood draw were analyzed for two donors (one aged 18 to 30 and one aged 80 or older). Here is what the overall study found, with its caveats: Because profiling used bulk unsorted PBMCs, naive and antigen-experienced compartments could not be compared conclusively. The CMV infection status of donors was not known, potentially confounding age-related changes in expanded clonotypes. Total diversity estimates from one million sequenced T cells were considered lower bounds and underestimates. Observed TCR beta diversity correlated strongly with the percentage of naive T cells measured by flow cytometry. Observed TCR beta diversity per million T cells fell roughly linearly with age, and a significant reduction was already apparent by age around 44. Compared with the aged group, more naive CD4+ T cells, fewer expanded clones and increased TCR diversity were shown by the long-lived group, suggesting age selection.

From the germline V gene, CDR1 is ENHRY and CDR2 is SYGVKD. Clipping removes 5 bases from V and 3 bases from J, with 9 as the unmatched junction base count. From the cysteine up to the phenylalanine, the CDR3 has a length of 15 residues. CDR3 DNA only is kept here, 45 bases in frame from base 1. The table lists this clonotype with a few counts. Its specific antigen is unknown. Nothing much larger sits one base from this clone, and base qualities are not available. The donors were about 40 Caucasian individuals from Russia, aged roughly 6 to 100 years, who were systemically healthy. Each donor gave approximately 9.3 milliliters of peripheral blood, collected into EDTA-treated Vacutainer tubes. Ficoll-Paque density-gradient centrifugation was used to isolate PBMCs, with at least 7 million per sample. Total RNA, at least 6 micrograms per sample, was extracted from PBMCs with Trizol reagent. For every donor, an aliquot of PBMCs went through flow cytometry to measure the percentages of naive CD45RAhigh/CD27high T cells.

The library was built by means of 5' RACE. The data were produced on an Illumina HiSeq 2500. A second roughly 7 to 12 cycle PCR used a sample-barcoded 5' primer and a J-beta primer mix. Each TCR beta cDNA molecule received a unique molecular identifier from a template-switch 5' adaptor carrying 12 random nucleotides. Each sample yielded at least 2.5 million CDR3-containing paired-end reads. First-strand cDNA synthesis was performed from all RNA using the Mint cDNA synthesis kit, with priming by a TRBC-specific oligonucleotide. All cDNA was treated with uracil-DNA glycosylase and then went through a first 18-cycle PCR with the universal primers M1SS and BC2_uni_R. The study's own analysis went as follows. Normalization of each sample was performed by random selection of 1 million high-quality reads, each carrying a distinct molecular identifier. Instead of being binned into consensus sequences, reads that shared molecular identifiers were thrown out. MiTCR, set to a Q25 quality threshold and the strictest error-elimination algorithm, was used for CDR3 identification, clonotype clustering and error correction. A nonparametric unseen species model with Euler transformation was used to estimate lower-bound total TCR beta diversity. TCRdb handled the public reads itself, with Q25 trimming in fastp and clone calling in MiXCR, and kept productive beta chains. Rows are combined by CDR3 protein, so each entry shows the most common genes and DNA. The V and J calls and clone size come from TCRdb's table, not from the authors' own analysis. The sample table holds 850,000 to 1,100,000 distinct CDR3 sequences, of which around two fifths were seen once. The ten largest clones capture less than 15% of the sample.

Input material: blood. The source of this sequence is a man between 18 and 35 years old in good health. Recombination connected TRBV10-3 to TRBJ1-2, with TRBD1 identical over 7 junction bases. The DNA reads as follows: TGTGCCATCAGTTCCGGGACAGCCTCCGACTATGGCTACACCTTC. Its product reads: CAISSGTASDYGYTF.